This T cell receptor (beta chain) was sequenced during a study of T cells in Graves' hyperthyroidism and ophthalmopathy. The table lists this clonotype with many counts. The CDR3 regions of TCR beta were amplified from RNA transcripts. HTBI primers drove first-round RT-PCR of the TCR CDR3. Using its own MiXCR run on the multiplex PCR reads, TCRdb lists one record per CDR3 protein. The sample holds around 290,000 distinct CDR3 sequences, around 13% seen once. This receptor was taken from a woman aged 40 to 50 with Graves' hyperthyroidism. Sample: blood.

CDR3 in DNA: TGTGCCAGCAGTTCGACTGTATACGAGCAGTACTTC. Protein: CASSSTVYEQYF. The chain carries TRBV28 and TRBJ2-7; D ambiguous. CDR3 length equals 12 residues. Germline CDR1 reads MDHEN; CDR2 reads SYDVKM. With 4 bases removed from V and 4 bases from J, the gap between germline ends came to 8 bases.